The clone carrying this T cell receptor beta chain has a count of ten or more. Its antigen remains unknown. The sample belongs to a study of neurological immune-mediated disorders. The study's findings and limits: Expanded clones shared no identical CDR3 amino acid sequences across subjects, which suggested private TCR-beta repertoires in all groups. Healthy controls had more TCR clonal expansion than multiple sclerosis, which showed the least, whereas HTLV-1-associated myelopathy showed the most.

V was cut by 0 bases and J by 2 bases, with 11 bases left in between. The V gene's germline CDR1 is SGHDN and CDR2 FVKESK. The CDR3 runs to 16 residues. Synthesis of cDNA was carried out by template-switch 5'RACE. The reaction used 10-nucleotide random UMIs. Every sequencing run generated in excess of 170 million TCR-beta sequences. These sequences covered 15-18 subjects. TCRdb reprocessed the 5' RACE reads via MiXCR and lists one record per CDR3 protein. Of 45,000 to 55,000 distinct CDR3 sequences listed, over 9% are singletons. The clonotype comes from a woman in her thirties or forties with HTLV-1-associated myelopathy (HAM/TSP). The material sequenced was PBMCs. The chain has TRBV14 and TRBJ1-3; D is undetermined. CDR3 DNA: TGTGCCAGCAGCCAAGATACAATGTGGGCTGGAAACACCATATATTTT. Its protein product is CASSQDTMWAGNTIYF.